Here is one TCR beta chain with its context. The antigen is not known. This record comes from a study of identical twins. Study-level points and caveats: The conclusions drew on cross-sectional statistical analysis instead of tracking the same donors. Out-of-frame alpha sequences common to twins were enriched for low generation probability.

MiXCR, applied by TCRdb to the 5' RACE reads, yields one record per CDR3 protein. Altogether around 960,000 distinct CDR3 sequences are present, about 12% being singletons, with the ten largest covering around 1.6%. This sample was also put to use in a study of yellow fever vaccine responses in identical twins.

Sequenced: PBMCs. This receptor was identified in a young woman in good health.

The CDR3 DNA follows: TGTGCCAGCAGCCTACTAGCGGGAGGGGCTCACGAGCAGTACTTC. This codes for CASSLLAGGAHEQYF. V is TRBV7-9 and J is TRBJ2-7; 13 bases match TRBD2. Germline CDR1 SEHNR, CDR2 FQNEAQ (reference sequence). The CDR3 has 15 residues. The junction had 6 bases not matched to a gene; V was cut back by 5 bases and J by 5 bases.